These 25 T cell receptor beta chains were sequenced from one sample in a study of T cell repertoires in cytomegalovirus infection. TCRdb recomputed calls from the reads with MiXCR, one row per CDR3 protein. The repertoire holds 600,000 to 800,000 distinct CDR3 sequences, with 20% to 25% as singletons. Sample: CD8+ T cells from PBMCs. The receptors originated from a human donor in good health (CMV status not recorded). Some clones in this sample may be carry-over from other donors' samples.

This clonotype was found a few times. The gene calls are TRBV4-1 and TRBJ1-1, with 8 bases fitting TRBD1. Looked up from germline, CDR1 is MGHRA and CDR2 is YSYEKL. J lost 3 bases, V lost 5 bases, and 8 bases had no gene match. There are 15 residues in the CDR3. CDR3: CASSSTGARDTEAFF. CDR3 bases: TGCGCCAGCAGCTCGACAGGGGCTCGGGACACTGAAGCTTTCTTT.

This sequence joins TRBV6-5 and TRBJ1-1; TRBD1 aligns across 8 bases. Per germline, CDR1 MNHEY and CDR2 SVGAGI. The V and J ends lost 5 bases and 4 bases, in that order; junction bases with no gene match: 9. The CDR3 covers 15 residues. This CDR3 reads CASSLGQGFRTEAFF. Here the CDR3 DNA reads TGTGCCAGCAGTCTCGGACAGGGATTCCGCACTGAAGCTTTCTTT.

To note about this clonotype: A much larger clone differs from this one at a single base, so this may be a read error. Here the CDR3 omits its conserved ending phenylalanine or tryptophan, so a read error is the likely source. V gene TRBV7-2 combines with J gene TRBJ2-5; D tentatively reads TRBD1 or TRBD2 (5 bases each). This CDR3 region has 14 residues. The germline gives CDR1 SGHTA, CDR2 FQGNSA. The germline V and J ends were trimmed by 5 bases and 1 base, with 11 bases remaining between them. Here the CDR3 reads CASSPGTIQETQYL. For the CDR3, the DNA is TGTGCCAGCAGCCCCGGGACCATCCAAGAGACCCAGTACTTA.

This clonotype was recorded many times. The chain recombines TRBV6-6 with TRBJ2-7, with D maybe TRBD1 (5 bases). Per the germline V gene, CDR1 is MNHNY and CDR2 is SVGAGI (reference sequence). Trimming stripped 8 bases from V and 4 bases from J, with 15 bases between. The CDR3 has 13 amino acids. The CDR3 region has the DNA TGTGCCAGCCAGGAGAACAGGAGATACGAGCAGTACTTC. Translation gives CASQENRRYEQYF.

This clonotype has a handful of counts. J is TRBJ2-7 and V is TRBV6-2 or TRBV6-3; 7 nucleotides align to TRBD2. V shed 4 bases, J shed 2 bases, and the junction held 11 bases outside the gene matches. There are 16 residues in the CDR3. CDR1 and CDR2 from the germline V gene are MNHEY and SVGEGT. The CDR3 region is CASSSIQRGAAYEQYV. CDR3 nucleotides: TGTGCCAGCAGTTCCATTCAGCGGGGTGCCGCCTACGAGCAGTACGTC.

This sequence joins TRBV14 and TRBJ1-1, with 7 nucleotides matching TRBD1. J gave up 4 bases and V 0 bases, and 5 bases lay outside the gene matches. The germline V gene encodes CDR1 SGHDN and CDR2 FVKESK. The CDR3 covers 15 residues. CDR3 nucleotides: TGTGCCAGCAGCCAAGATCACAGGGGTCGCACTGAAGCTTTCTTT. Amino acids: CASSQDHRGRTEAFF. Drawing the rest from reference TRBV14 and TRBJ1-1, the complete variable domain is EAGVTQFPSHSVIEKGQTVTLRCDPISGHDNLYWYRRVMGKEIKFLLHFVKESKQDESGMPNNRFLAERTGGTYSTLKVQPAELEDSGVYFCASSQDHRGRTEAFFGQGTRLTVV.

The chain has TRBV11-3 and TRBJ2-3, with 7 positions matching TRBD1. The CDR3 runs 18 residues. V gave up 5 bases and J gave up 2 bases; unmatched junction bases: 16. Germline assignment: CDR1 SGHNT and CDR2 YENEEA. The DNA of the CDR3 is TGTGCCAGCAGCCTCGGGACAGCGAAGGGATGGGACACAGATACGCAGTATTTT. This codes for CASSLGTAKGWDTDTQYF.

The J gene is TRBJ2-5, the V gene TRBV6-5; D is possibly TRBD1 (6 bases). The CDR3 has 16 residues. CDR1 and CDR2 from the germline V gene are MNHEY and SVGAGI. V shed 7 bases and J shed 5 bases, with 23 bases lying between them. The CDR3 DNA reads TGTGCCAGCACCCCTCTGGGGCCCTCGAGGGGGGAGACCCAGTACTTC. Protein product: CASTPLGPSRGETQYF.

This clonotype appeared many times. The chain employs TRBV7-6 and TRBJ2-3; D perhaps matches TRBD2 (5 bases). The CDR3 is made up of 16 amino acids. Per the germline V gene, CDR1 is SGHVS and CDR2 is FNYEAQ. V was shortened by 4 bases and J by 2 bases, with 16 bases between the two germline ends. The chain's CDR3 is CASSSEGTPHTDTQYF. CDR3 DNA sequence: TGTGCCAGCAGCTCTGAGGGTACTCCCCACACAGATACGCAGTATTTT.

This clonotype occurred many times. This chain joins TRBV28 and TRBJ1-4; 7 positions match TRBD1. V was pared by 5 bases and J by 6 bases, with 12 bases of the junction left unmatched. CDR1 is MDHEN, CDR2 SYDVKM, per germline. The CDR3 has 16 residues. The chain's CDR3 is CASSLQQGWRDEKLFF. CDR3 nucleotides: TGTGCCAGCAGTCTCCAACAGGGGTGGAGGGATGAAAAACTGTTTTTT.

The V call is TRBV6-8, the J call TRBJ1-4; D remains ambiguous. The V end was cut by 9 bases, the J end by 7 bases, with 9 bases between. There are 11 residues in the CDR3. CDR1 and CDR2 from the germline V gene are MNHGY and SAAAGT. CDR3 DNA: TGTGCCAGTCGGAGTCGTGAAAAACTGTTTTTT. Translating it yields CASRSREKLFF.

This clonotype was seen more than once but under ten times. The V gene is TRBV7-9, the J gene TRBJ1-1; D is possibly TRBD1 (5 bases). The germline gives CDR1 SEHNR, CDR2 FQNEAQ (reference sequence). Trimming pared 5 bases from V and 1 base from J, leaving 17 bases between. CDR3 length equals 16 residues. The CDR3, as DNA: TGTGCCAGCAGCCCGGATACCGGGGGGAGGAACACTGAAGCTTTCTTT. Translated: CASSPDTGGRNTEAFF.

The chain combines TRBV13 with TRBJ1-6; D is possibly TRBD1 (5 bases). V was trimmed by 7 bases and J by 10 bases, leaving 20 bases between them. In germline, CDR1 is PRHDT, CDR2 FYEKMQ (reference sequence). This CDR3 comprises 15 residues. CDR3 sequence reads: CASTGQGYRGSPLHF. CDR3 coding DNA: TGTGCCAGCACCGGGCAGGGATATCGGGGGTCACCCCTCCACTTT.

This clonotype was picked up a small number of times. The V call is TRBV3-1, the J call TRBJ1-2, with 8 nucleotides matching TRBD1. The trim removed 0 bases at V and 4 bases at J, leaving 7 bases unmatched. CDR1 is LGHDT and CDR2 is YNNKEL in the germline V gene (reference sequence). The CDR3 is 16 amino acids. As DNA, the CDR3 is TGTGCCAGCAGCCAAGAGGCACAGGGGGACGTCTATGGCTACACCTTC. Protein: CASSQEAQGDVYGYTF.

V and J are TRBV7-9 and TRBJ1-2; D not resolved. CDR3 length: 16 amino acids. CDR1 and CDR2 (germline): SEHNR, FQNEAQ (reference sequence). Trimming took off 5 bases at V and 0 bases at J, with 16 bases between the two ends. The CDR3 DNA sequence: TGTGCCAGCAGCACCCAGGAGCGGGGTCCTAACTATGGCTACACCTTC. Translated: CASSTQERGPNYGYTF.

The chain is built from TRBV6-6 and TRBJ1-2, with D uncertain. Deletions cut 2 bases from V and 4 bases from J, with 14 bases between. CDR3 length: 15 residues. Germline assignment: CDR1 MNHNY and CDR2 SVGAGI (reference sequence). This chain's CDR3 is CASSYVYGEGYGYTF. The CDR3 DNA sequence: TGTGCCAGCAGTTACGTGTACGGAGAAGGCTATGGCTACACCTTC.

The chain couples TRBV23-1 to TRBJ2-7; the D is unclear. TRBV23-1 is an ORF; its function is uncertain. The ends were cut back, 6 bases at V and 5 bases at J, with 20 bases in the middle. The CDR3 extends over 15 amino acids. The CDR3 region is CASSQQSQASDEQYV. DNA of the CDR3: TGCGCCAGCAGCCAACAAAGTCAGGCCTCTGACGAGCAGTACGTC.

V usage is TRBV15 and J usage is TRBJ2-7; a weak D match, TRBD1 (5 bases). Germline-derived CDR1 and CDR2 are LNHNV and YYDKDF (reference sequence). Trimming took off 1 base at V and 4 bases at J, with 11 bases between the two ends. CDR3 length: 14 residues. The CDR3 DNA reads TGTGCCACCAGCAGAGTGCAGGGTGGTTACGAGCAGTACGTC. Protein sequence: CATSRVQGGYEQYV.

This chain links TRBV6-6 with TRBJ1-6; D uncertain. Deletions cut 0 bases from V and 0 bases from J, with 12 bases between. Germline values: CDR1 MNHNY, CDR2 SVGAGI (reference sequence). This CDR3 is built from 18 residues. CDR3 sequence reads: CASSYSGVVSSYNSPLHF. The CDR3 region has the DNA TGTGCCAGCAGTTACTCTGGAGTGGTGAGCTCCTATAATTCACCCCTCCACTTT.

V usage is TRBV7-6 and J usage is TRBJ2-1; 8 bases map to TRBD2. Germline V CDR1 and CDR2: SGHVS, FNYEAQ. CDR3 length: 16 residues. V trimming: 6 bases; J trimming: 9 bases; junction bases outside the gene matches: 16. The CDR3 DNA follows: TGTGCCAGCAGTGTAAAGGGACTAGGGGGGCTCGGTGAGCAGTTCTTC. Translating it yields CASSVKGLGGLGEQFF. Full variable domain (missing parts from reference TRBV7-6 and TRBJ2-1): GAGVSQSPRYKVTKRGQDVALRCDPISGHVSLYWYRQALGQGPEFLTYFNYEAQQDKSGLPNDRFSAERPEGSISTLTIQRTEQRDSAMYRCASSVKGLGGLGEQFFGPGTRLTVL.

The chain employs TRBV7-2 and TRBJ1-2, with D uncertain. This CDR3 is built from 15 residues. Trimming took off 5 bases at V and 0 bases at J, with 13 bases between the two ends. Germline CDR1 SGHTA, CDR2 FQGNSA. The CDR3 region has the DNA TGTGCCAGCAGCCCCCCCCGGTTCCCTAACTATGGCTACACCTTC. This gives the protein CASSPPRFPNYGYTF.

This clonotype has more than one count but fewer than ten. The chain is built from TRBV19 and TRBJ1-2, with 7 bases matching TRBD1. V was clipped by 2 bases and J by 2 bases; unmatched bases: 8. CDR3 size: 16 residues. Germline values: CDR1 LNHDA, CDR2 SQIVND (reference sequence). As DNA, the CDR3 is TGTGCCAGTAGTATAAGCCGGAGCAGGGGGAACTATGGCTACACCTTC. Its protein is CASSISRSRGNYGYTF.

This clonotype was counted many times. This rearrangement joins TRBV4-3 to TRBJ1-1; D is unclear. Germline V lookup: CDR1 LGHNA, CDR2 YSLEER. V was clipped by 0 bases and J by 0 bases, with 5 bases between them. CDR3 length equals 14 residues. The CDR3 DNA is TGCGCCAGCAGCCAAGATGTCTTGAACACTGAAGCTTTCTTT. Protein product: CASSQDVLNTEAFF.

This clonotype has just a few counts. The V gene is TRBV10-3, the J gene TRBJ1-2; TRBD1 matches 12 bases. Germline V CDR1 and CDR2: ENHRY, SYGVKD. V was pared by 3 bases and J by 8 bases, with 4 bases of the junction left unmatched. This CDR3 is built from 14 residues. CDR3 sequence: CAISDRDRGRGYTF. The CDR3 DNA reads TGTGCCATCAGTGACCGGGACAGGGGGCGAGGCTACACCTTC.

The chain couples TRBV29-1 to TRBJ1-2; D perhaps matches TRBD1 (5 bases). Germline V gene sequence: CDR1 SQVTM, CDR2 ANQGSEA. The CDR3 length is 14 residues. Trimming took off 4 bases at V and 1 base at J, with 13 bases between the two ends. CDR3 in amino acids: CSVGGTEVNYGYTF. The DNA of the CDR3 is TGCAGCGTTGGGGGGACGGAGGTTAACTATGGCTACACCTTC.